Shown below are 27 T cell receptor beta chains from a single sample sequenced in a study of shared clonotypes between healthy human individuals. Sequencing used immunoSEQ multiplex PCR; TCRdb keeps in-frame clones, though not all of them. The sample lists 2 million to 2.5 million clones, just over 90% occurring once. The sample taken for sequencing was naive CD4+ T cells from PBMCs. As to subset: CD45RA+ positively selected. Receptor source: a man younger than 35 in good health. Some clones in this sample may be carry-over from other donors' samples.

The chain is built from TRBV28 and TRBJ2-1; 7 bases map to TRBD2. The CDR3 is 16 amino acids. Germline CDR1 and CDR2: MDHEN and SYDVKM. V was clipped by 5 bases and J by 0 bases; unmatched bases: 7. The CDR3 nucleotides read TGTGCCAGCAGTCCACCTTCGGGGGGCTCCTACAATGAGCAGTTCTTC. Translating gives CASSPPSGGSYNEQFF. Together with reference TRBV28 and TRBJ2-1, the CDR3 gives the full variable domain: DVKVTQSSRYLVKRTGEKVFLECVQDMDHENMFWYRQDPGLGLRLIYFSYDVKMKEKGDIPEGYSVSREKKERFSLILESASTNQTSMYLCASSPPSGGSYNEQFFGPGTRLTVL.

The chain carries TRBV28 and TRBJ2-7, with TRBD1 identical over 8 bases. CDR1 and CDR2 (germline): MDHEN, SYDVKM. The V segment lost 11 bases and the J segment 5 bases; nucleotides outside the gene matches: 14. CDR3 length: 14 amino acids. The chain's CDR3 is CAGEPRDRRDEQYF. DNA for the CDR3: TGTGCCGGCGAGCCACGGGACAGGAGGGACGAGCAGTACTTC.

The chain recombines TRBV7-8 with TRBJ2-7; a possible D gene is TRBD1 (5 bases). The CDR3 extends over 14 amino acids. Germline CDR1 is SGHVS and CDR2 is FQNEAQ. V was clipped by 5 bases and J by 1 base, with 12 bases between them. For the CDR3, the DNA is TGTGCCAGCAGCCGAGCACGACAGTCCTACGAGCAGTACTTC. It specifies CASSRARQSYEQYF.

This sequence joins TRBV6-6 and TRBJ1-5; D ambiguous. The CDR3 has 13 amino acids. Between the trimmed V and J ends, which lost 7 bases and 3 bases, there was a span of 10 bases. Germline V gene data show CDR1 as MNHNY and CDR2 as SVGAGI (reference sequence). CDR3 bases: TGTGCCAGCACTCGCGGCAACAATCAGCCCCAGCATTTT. Its translation: CASTRGNNQPQHF.

This clone has only one observation. V and J are TRBV4-2 and TRBJ2-7; D uncertain. Germline CDR1 reads LGHNA; CDR2 reads YNFKEQ. Trimming left V 0 bases short and J 6 bases short, with 12 bases between. CDR3 size: 14 residues. CDR3 amino acids: CASSQEAISGEQYF. CDR3 bases: TGTGCCAGCAGCCAAGAAGCTATCTCCGGCGAGCAGTACTTC.

The chain couples TRBV15 to TRBJ2-7, with a weak D call TRBD2 (6 bases). V gave up 2 bases and J gave up 0 bases, with 8 bases separating them. The germline CDR1 and CDR2 sequences are LNHNV and YYDKDF (reference sequence). The CDR3 consists of 14 residues. The CDR3 here is CATSRKTSSYEQYF. DNA of the CDR3: TGTGCCACCAGCAGAAAGACTAGCTCCTACGAGCAGTACTTC.

This chain joins TRBV9 and TRBJ2-7, with D tentatively TRBD2 (5 bases). This CDR3 region has 14 residues. Looked up from germline, CDR1 is SGDLS and CDR2 is YYNGEE. With 4 bases removed from V and 0 bases from J, the gap between germline ends came to 11 bases. DNA of the CDR3: TGTGCCAGCAGCCCCGGAGGTTTCTCCTACGAGCAGTACTTC. Protein sequence: CASSPGGFSYEQYF.

The V and J genes are TRBV14 and TRBJ2-6; tentative D call: TRBD1 (5 bases). This CDR3 spans 16 amino acids. Trimming took off 5 bases at V and 1 base at J, with 12 bases between the two ends. CDR1 SGHDN and CDR2 FVKESK come from the germline V gene. The CDR3 DNA reads as TGTGCCAGCAGCACCAAAAGGACATCTGGGGCCAACGTCCTGACTTTC. The encoded protein is CASSTKRTSGANVLTF.

The CDR3 sequence: CASSLGGQGRNIQYF. The CDR3 DNA follows: TGCGCCAGCAGCTTGGGAGGACAGGGGAGAAACATTCAGTACTTC. The chain combines TRBV5-1 with TRBJ2-4; 9 bases map to TRBD1. This CDR3 contains 15 residues. Germline V gene sequence: CDR1 SGHRS, CDR2 YFSETQ. V shed 0 bases and J 6 bases; nucleotides not matched to a gene: 4. Filled out from reference TRBV5-1 and TRBJ2-4, the complete variable domain reads KAGVTQTPRYLIKTRGQQVTLSCSPISGHRSVSWYQQTPGQGLQFLFEYFSETQRNKGNFPGRFSGRQFSNSRSEMNVSTLELGDSALYLCASSLGGQGRNIQYFGAGTRLSVL.

The CDR3, as DNA: TGCGCCAGCAGCTCAACTAGCGGGAGTGTGAATACGCAGTATTTT. This encodes CASSSTSGSVNTQYF. The V gene is TRBV5-1, the J gene TRBJ2-3; 11 bases line up with TRBD2. CDR1 and CDR2 from the germline V gene are SGHRS and YFSETQ. This CDR3 is built from 15 residues. V lost 3 bases, J lost 7 bases, and 7 bases stayed unmatched.

The V and J genes are TRBV28 and TRBJ2-1; TRBD2 agrees at 12 bases. The V and J ends lost 0 bases and 9 bases, in that order; junction bases with no gene match: 3. Germline V lookup: CDR1 MDHEN, CDR2 SYDVKM. This CDR3 contains 15 residues. This chain's CDR3 is CASSLWASGRAEQFF. CDR3 bases: TGTGCCAGCAGTTTATGGGCTAGCGGGAGGGCTGAGCAGTTCTTC.

The J gene is TRBJ2-2, the V gene TRBV23-1, with D unresolved. Being an ORF, TRBV23-1 has a function that is uncertain. This CDR3 comprises 12 residues. V lost 7 bases, J lost 5 bases, and 8 bases lay in between. CDR3 residues: CASTHPTGELFF. DNA for the CDR3: TGCGCCAGCACCCACCCAACCGGGGAGCTGTTTTTT.

Here the CDR3 DNA reads TGTGCCACCATCCGGGACAGGGTGATGAATGAGCAGTTCTTC. Its protein is CATIRDRVMNEQFF. This rearrangement joins TRBV6-1 to TRBJ2-1, with 9 bases fitting TRBD1. This CDR3 is 14 amino acids long. V gave up 10 bases and J gave up 7 bases; unmatched junction bases: 11. CDR1 is MNHNS, CDR2 SASEGT, per germline.

The chain links TRBV5-1 to TRBJ1-1; 7 bases are shared with TRBD1. V shed 4 bases and J 2 bases; nucleotides not matched to a gene: 5. CDR1 is SGHRS, CDR2 YFSETQ, per germline. The CDR3 runs to 14 residues. This CDR3 is CASSQGQRNTEAFF. CDR3 nucleotide sequence: TGCGCCAGCAGCCAGGGACAGAGAAACACTGAAGCTTTCTTT.

The rearrangement uses TRBV28 and TRBJ2-3; 7 nucleotides line up with TRBD1. Germline lookup yields CDR1 MDHEN and CDR2 SYDVKM. V trimming: 2 bases; J trimming: 0 bases; junction bases outside the gene matches: 11. There are 18 residues in the CDR3. The CDR3, as DNA: TGTGCCAGCAGTTTAATAAGGGGGCTGCCGCCTAGCACAGATACGCAGTATTTT. Residues: CASSLIRGLPPSTDTQYF.

V and J are TRBV5-1 and TRBJ2-7; D gene uncertain. V lost 2 bases to trimming and J lost 3 bases, with 12 bases between them. The CDR3 contains 14 residues. The V gene's germline CDR1 is SGHRS and CDR2 YFSETQ. The CDR3 reads CASSLMVVGYEQYF. The DNA of the CDR3 is TGCGCCAGCAGCTTAATGGTTGTGGGCTACGAGCAGTACTTC.

The gene calls are TRBV7-8 and TRBJ1-4; no clear D gene. The CDR3 contains 14 residues. V shed 2 bases and J shed 0 bases, with 4 bases lying between them. Germline V gene data show CDR1 as SGHVS and CDR2 as FQNEAQ. CDR3 protein: CASSLLATNEKLFF. In DNA form, the CDR3 reads TGTGCCAGCAGCTTACTTGCAACTAATGAAAAACTGTTTTTT.

This sequence joins TRBV5-6 and TRBJ2-7; TRBD1 matches at 10 bases. After removal of 3 bases from V and 3 bases from J, the junction contained 6 bases not matched to a gene. This CDR3 has 15 amino acids. Germline loops: CDR1 SGHDT, CDR2 YYEEEE. For the CDR3, the DNA is TGTGCCAGCAGCTCGGGACAGGGGCCGATCTACGAGCAGTACTTC. This gives the protein CASSSGQGPIYEQYF.

The chain is built from TRBV7-6 and TRBJ2-3; unclear D gene. The CDR3 covers 14 residues. Per germline, CDR1 SGHVS and CDR2 FNYEAQ. Trimming removed 0 bases from V and 5 bases from J, with 9 bases in between. The DNA of the CDR3 is TGTGCCAGCAGCTTAGCGGGCCCCGGAGATACGCAGTATTTT. Translation: CASSLAGPGDTQYF.

A remark on this clone: Additional DNA sequences in this sample encode the identical CDR3. The chain uses TRBV5-6 and TRBJ2-6; no firm D call. This CDR3 is built from 13 residues. Germline V CDR1 and CDR2: SGHDT, YYEEEE. Trimming shortened V by 0 bases and J by 2 bases, and 0 bases separated the two germline ends. CDR3 sequence reads: CASSLAGANVLTF. In nucleotides, the CDR3 is TGTGCCAGCAGCTTGGCTGGGGCCAACGTCCTGACTTTC. Looking up the rest from reference TRBV5-6 and TRBJ2-6 gives the full variable domain: DAGVTQSPTHLIKTRGQQVTLRCSPKSGHDTVSWYQQALGQGPQFIFQYYEEEERQRGNFPDRFSGHQFPNYSSELNVNALLLGDSALYLCASSLAGANVLTFGAGSRLTVL.

V usage is TRBV7-2 and J usage is TRBJ1-2; D remains ambiguous. V lost 3 bases and J lost 8, with 16 bases in between. Germline values: CDR1 SGHTA, CDR2 FQGNSA. This CDR3 spans 14 amino acids. The CDR3 is CASSLRPRTDGYTF. The DNA of the CDR3 is TGTGCCAGCAGCTTGAGGCCTCGGACGGACGGCTACACCTTC.

The chain employs TRBV28 and TRBJ2-3, with 10 positions matching TRBD2. This CDR3 contains 14 residues. In germline, CDR1 is MDHEN, CDR2 SYDVKM. Trimming at V came to 2 bases and at J to 6 bases, leaving 2 bases not matched to a gene. CDR3 sequence reads: CASSLQTSGDTQYF. CDR3 nucleotides: TGTGCCAGCAGTTTACAGACTAGCGGGGATACGCAGTATTTT.

A single count supports this clone. This chain connects TRBV30 to TRBJ2-5; the D gene is possibly TRBD2 (5 bases). The CDR3 runs 12 residues. Germline loops: CDR1 GTSNPN, CDR2 SVGIG (reference sequence). V was trimmed by 7 bases and J by 4 bases, leaving 13 bases between them. DNA for the CDR3: TGTGCCTTTATGAGGGCAGGAGAGACCCAGTACTTC. This sequence encodes CAFMRAGETQYF.

V gene TRBV11-2 combines with J gene TRBJ2-3, with D unclear. CDR1 and CDR2 from the germline V gene are SGHAT and FQNNGV. The CDR3 covers 12 residues. V lost 5 bases to trimming and J lost 8 bases, with 11 bases between them. The CDR3: CASSPWEGTQYF. DNA for the CDR3: TGTGCCAGCAGCCCCTGGGAAGGTACGCAGTATTTT.

The rearrangement uses TRBV30 and TRBJ1-3, with D tentatively TRBD1 (5 bases). V was clipped by 5 bases and J by 0 bases, with 14 bases between them. Germline CDR1 GTSNPN, CDR2 SVGIG (reference sequence). CDR3 length equals 15 residues. The CDR3 sequence: CAWRPRGASGNTIYF. The DNA for the CDR3 is TGTGCCTGGCGCCCGAGAGGGGCCTCTGGAAACACCATATATTTT.

This sequence joins TRBV28 and TRBJ2-1; D is unresolved. The CDR3 has 12 amino acids. In germline, CDR1 is MDHEN, CDR2 SYDVKM. V gave up 3 bases and J gave up 6 bases, with 6 bases separating them. The CDR3, as DNA: TGTGCCAGCAGTTTGCTACTCAATGAGCAGTTCTTC. Protein product: CASSLLLNEQFF.

The rearrangement joins TRBV7-2 to TRBJ2-6; D gene ambiguous. The V gene lost 2 bases and the J gene lost 0 bases, with 8 bases spanning the gap. CDR1 is SGHTA and CDR2 is FQGNSA in the germline V gene. The CDR3 is 16 residues long. The CDR3 loop reads CASSLWVGSGANVLTF. CDR3 bases: TGTGCCAGCAGCTTATGGGTTGGCTCTGGGGCCAACGTCCTGACTTTC.